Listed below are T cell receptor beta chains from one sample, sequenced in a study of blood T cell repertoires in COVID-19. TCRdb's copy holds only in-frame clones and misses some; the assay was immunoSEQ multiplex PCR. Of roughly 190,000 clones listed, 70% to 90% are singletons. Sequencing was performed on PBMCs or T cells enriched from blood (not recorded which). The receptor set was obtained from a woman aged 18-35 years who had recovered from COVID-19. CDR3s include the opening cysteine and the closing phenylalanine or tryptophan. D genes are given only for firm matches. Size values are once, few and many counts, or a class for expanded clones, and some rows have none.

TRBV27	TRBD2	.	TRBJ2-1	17	CASSLFRGLAGVNEQFF	TGTGCCAGCAGTTTATTTCGGGGACTAGCGGGAGTTAATGAGCAGTTCTTC
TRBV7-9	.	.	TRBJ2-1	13	CASSLPSLNEQFF	TGTGCCAGCAGCTTACCTAGCTTGAATGAGCAGTTCTTC
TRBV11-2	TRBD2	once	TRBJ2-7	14	CASSRGTSGYEQYF	TGTGCCAGCAGCCGCGGGACTAGCGGCTACGAGCAGTACTTC
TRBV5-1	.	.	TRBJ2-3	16	CASSLVLGQITDTQYF	TGCGCCAGCAGCTTGGTCCTGGGGCAGATAACAGATACGCAGTATTTT
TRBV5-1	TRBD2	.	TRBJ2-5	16	CASSLSPSGYKETQYF	TGCGCCAGCAGCTTGTCGCCTAGCGGGTATAAAGAGACCCAGTACTTC
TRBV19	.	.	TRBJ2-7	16	CASSINGQEFLYEQYF	TGTGCCAGTAGTATAAATGGTCAGGAATTCCTCTACGAGCAGTACTTC
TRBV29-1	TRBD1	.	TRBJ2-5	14	CSVPSGTARGTQYF	TGCAGCGTTCCTTCCGGGACAGCGAGGGGGACCCAGTACTTC
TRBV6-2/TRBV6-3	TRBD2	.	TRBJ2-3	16	CASSYPPASGRDTQYF	TGTGCCAGCAGTTACCCTCCGGCTAGCGGGAGAGATACGCAGTATTTT
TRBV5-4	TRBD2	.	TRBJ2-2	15	CASTWEGRRTGELFF	TGTGCCAGCACCTGGGAGGGGAGAAGGACCGGGGAGCTGTTTTTT
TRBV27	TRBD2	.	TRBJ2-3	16	CASSPRTSGSKDTQYF	TGTGCCAGCAGTCCTAGGACTAGCGGGAGTAAAGATACGCAGTATTTT
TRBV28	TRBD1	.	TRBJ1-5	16	CASSLLGQAGNQPQHF	TGTGCCAGCAGTTTATTGGGACAGGCGGGCAATCAGCCCCAGCATTTT
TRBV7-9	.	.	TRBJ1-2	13	CASTSTGNYGYTF	TGTGCCAGCACCAGCACAGGGAACTATGGCTACACCTTC
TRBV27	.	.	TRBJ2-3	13	CASSSSGTDTQYF	TGTGCCAGCAGCAGCTCGGGGACAGATACGCAGTATTTT
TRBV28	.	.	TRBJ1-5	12	CAIGGPNQPQHF	TGTGCCATCGGGGGGCCCAATCAGCCCCAGCATTTT
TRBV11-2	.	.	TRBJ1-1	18	CASSLRVRPGGMNTEAFF	TGTGCCAGCAGCTTAAGGGTCAGACCGGGGGGAATGAACACTGAAGCTTTCTTT
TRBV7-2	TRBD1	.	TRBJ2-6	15	CASRQGASGANVLTF	TGTGCCAGCAGACAGGGGGCATCTGGGGCCAACGTCCTGACTTTC
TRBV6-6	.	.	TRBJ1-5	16	CASSYSGSQSNQPQHF	TGTGCCAGCAGTTACTCTGGTAGCCAGAGCAATCAGCCCCAGCATTTT
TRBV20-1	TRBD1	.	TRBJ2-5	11	CSAYRGETQYF	TGCAGTGCATACAGGGGAGAGACCCAGTACTTC
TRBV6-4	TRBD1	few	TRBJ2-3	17	CASSAAPGQGAADTQYF	TGTGCCAGCAGTGCCGCCCCGGGACAGGGAGCAGCAGATACGCAGTATTTT
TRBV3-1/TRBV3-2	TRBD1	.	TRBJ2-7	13	CASSRQGVAEQYF	TGTGCCAGCAGCCGACAGGGGGTTGCCGAGCAGTACTTC
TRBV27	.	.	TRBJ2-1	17	CASKPGWGELRYNEQFF	TGTGCCAGCAAACCGGGCTGGGGGGAACTGAGATACAATGAGCAGTTCTTC
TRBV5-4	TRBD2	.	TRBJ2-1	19	CASSLAGTSGSAAYNEQFF	TGTGCCAGCAGCTTGGCCGGGACTAGCGGGAGCGCCGCCTACAATGAGCAGTTCTTC
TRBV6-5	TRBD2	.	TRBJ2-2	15	CASTPRGDGTGELFF	TGTGCCAGCACCCCACGGGGGGACGGCACCGGGGAGCTGTTTTTT